These 14 T cell receptor beta chains were sequenced from one sample in a study of CD8+CD57+ T cells in acquired aplastic anemia. Patients chosen for sequencing had shown CD8+CD57+ cell expansion by flow cytometry. The template for TCR beta VDJ and CDR3 sequence profiling was genomic DNA. TCRdb itself ran the reads through MiXCR, one entry per CDR3 protein. The table includes 150,000 or so distinct CDR3 sequences, about 45% detected once. The specimen sequenced was sorted CD4+, CD8+, or CD8+CD57+ T cells (not recorded which) from PBMCs. The receptors derive from a human donor with aplastic anemia.

This clonotype was found many times. V is TRBV15 and J is TRBJ2-7; D not certain. V was clipped by 0 bases and J by 1 base, with 7 bases between them. CDR3 length: 14 amino acids. Germline V gene sequence: CDR1 LNHNV, CDR2 YYDKDF (reference sequence). CDR3 residues: CATSRDLQSYEQYF. In nucleotides, the CDR3 is TGTGCCACCAGCAGAGATCTACAGTCCTACGAGCAGTACTTC.

This clonotype was detected only a few times. The chain couples TRBV29-1 to TRBJ2-1; perhaps TRBD2 as D (7 bases). Germline lookup yields CDR1 SQVTM and CDR2 ANQGSEA. Trimming left V 6 bases short and J 6 bases short, with 12 bases between. The CDR3 sequence is 12 residues long. In DNA form, the CDR3 reads TGCAGCGTGGTCGCGGGGGCCAATGAGCAGTTCTTC. It is translated as CSVVAGANEQFF.

The genes are TRBV24-1 and TRBJ1-2; the D is unclear. The V gene's germline CDR1 is KGHDR and CDR2 SFDVKD. Trimming removed 3 bases from V and 4 bases from J, with 8 bases in between. The CDR3 extends over 13 amino acids. DNA for the CDR3: TGTGCCACCAGTGATGCCTCAGGCTATGGCTACACCTTC. Translated, it gives CATSDASGYGYTF.

This clonotype has at least ten counts. This CDR3 is CASGTGTATDTQYF. CDR3 nucleotides: TGCGCCAGCGGCACCGGGACTGCCACAGATACGCAGTATTTT. The rearrangement uses TRBV5-1 and TRBJ2-3, with D possibly matching TRBD2 (6 bases). Germline values: CDR1 SGHRS, CDR2 YFSETQ. CDR3 length: 14 amino acids. With 7 bases removed from V and 2 bases from J, the gap between germline ends came to 14 bases. Combining the CDR3 with reference TRBV5-1 and TRBJ2-3 gives the whole variable domain KAGVTQTPRYLIKTRGQQVTLSCSPISGHRSVSWYQQTPGQGLQFLFEYFSETQRNKGNFPGRFSGRQFSNSRSEMNVSTLELGDSALYLCASGTGTATDTQYFGPGTRLTVL.

The rearrangement uses TRBV2 and TRBJ2-7; D is unresolved. The CDR3 contains 14 residues. Looked up from germline, CDR1 is SNHLY and CDR2 is FYNNEI. Trimming left V 1 base short and J 2 bases short, with 9 bases between. The CDR3 nucleotides read TGTGCCAGCAGTGAAGATCCTCAGGCCTACGAGCAGTACTTC. Encoded protein: CASSEDPQAYEQYF. Variable domain in full (rest from reference TRBV2 and TRBJ2-7): EPEVTQTPSHQVTQMGQEVILRCVPISNHLYFYWYRQILGQKVEFLVSFYNNEISEKSEIFDDQFSVERPDGSNFTLKIRSTKLEDSAMYFCASSEDPQAYEQYFGPGTRLTVT.

The sample holds many counts of this clonotype. V and J are TRBV25-1 and TRBJ2-3, with 10 bases aligning to TRBD1. The trim removed 7 bases at V and 6 bases at J, leaving 10 bases unmatched. Germline values: CDR1 MGHDK, CDR2 SYGVNS. This CDR3 spans 15 amino acids. The CDR3 sequence is CASTGQGVSADTQYF. Here the CDR3 DNA reads TGTGCCAGCACCGGACAGGGGGTTAGTGCGGATACGCAGTATTTT.

In this sample, this clonotype turned up a few times. The chain carries TRBV12-3 or TRBV12-4 and TRBJ2-5; no definite D call. The CDR3 length is 11 residues. Trimming took off 4 bases at V and 4 bases at J, with 4 bases between the two ends. The CDR3 coding sequence is TGTGCCAGCAGTTACGCAGAGACCCAGTACTTC. This gives the protein CASSYAETQYF.

The chain joins TRBV15 to TRBJ2-3; D is ambiguous. The germline V and J ends were trimmed by 3 bases and 6 bases, with 10 bases remaining between them. The CDR3 contains 13 residues. Germline lookup yields CDR1 LNHNV and CDR2 YYDKDF (reference sequence). The CDR3 reads CATSSRSGDTQYF. CDR3 DNA: TGTGCCACCAGCAGTCGTAGTGGGGATACGCAGTATTTT.

With regard to this clonotype: A much bigger clone sits one base away, suggesting this may be a read error. The CDR3 DNA reads as TGTGCCAGCTCACCAGCTATCTCCTACGAGCAGTACTTC. Protein sequence: CASSPAISYEQYF. The V and J genes are TRBV18 and TRBJ2-7, with D unresolved. The germline gives CDR1 KGHSH, CDR2 LQKENI. Trimming removed 2 bases at V and 0 bases at J, with 5 bases between. The length of the CDR3 is 13 residues.

This clonotype was detected ten times or more. The genes are TRBV20-1 and TRBJ2-7; TRBD1 is a possible D gene (6 bases). The V end was cut by 6 bases, the J end by 2 bases, with 20 bases between. CDR1 is DFQATT and CDR2 is SNEGSKA in the germline V gene (reference sequence). CDR3 size: 15 residues. CDR3: CSAIESTGSTYEQYF. For the CDR3, the DNA is TGCAGTGCCATCGAGAGTACAGGGAGTACCTACGAGCAGTACTTC.

The chain recombines TRBV2 with TRBJ2-6; TRBD1 is a possible D gene (5 bases). The germline gives CDR1 SNHLY, CDR2 FYNNEI. V lost 5 bases and J lost 4, with 12 bases in between. CDR3 length equals 15 residues. CDR3 coding DNA: TGTGCCAGCAGTCTCCAGGGTTACGGGGCCAACGTCCTGACTTTC. This sequence encodes CASSLQGYGANVLTF.

The chain carries TRBV29-1 and TRBJ2-3; D remains unclear. The germline V gene has CDR1 SQVTM and CDR2 ANQGSEA. Trimming removed 8 bases at V and 5 bases at J, with 17 bases between. CDR3 length: 13 amino acids. The CDR3 region is CSTGPLKIDTQYF. In nucleotides, the CDR3 is TGCAGCACCGGACCTCTTAAGATAGATACGCAGTATTTT.

This rearrangement joins TRBV13 to TRBJ2-1; 11 nucleotides match TRBD2. Per germline, CDR1 PRHDT and CDR2 FYEKMQ (reference sequence). V lost 3 bases, J lost 4 bases, and 8 bases stayed unmatched. The CDR3 consists of 17 residues. CDR3 residues: CASSLISSGGKYNEQFF. CDR3 in DNA: TGTGCCAGCAGCTTGATCTCTAGCGGGGGGAAGTACAATGAGCAGTTCTTC.

CDR3 nucleotide sequence: TGTGCCAGTACGCGGAATTCGGTCGCAGATACGCAGTATTTT. Protein sequence: CASTRNSVADTQYF. This chain joins TRBV19 and TRBJ2-3, with D hard to call. Trimming removed 7 bases from V and 4 bases from J, with 15 bases in between. This CDR3 region has 14 residues. From germline, CDR1 is LNHDA and CDR2 SQIVND (reference sequence).